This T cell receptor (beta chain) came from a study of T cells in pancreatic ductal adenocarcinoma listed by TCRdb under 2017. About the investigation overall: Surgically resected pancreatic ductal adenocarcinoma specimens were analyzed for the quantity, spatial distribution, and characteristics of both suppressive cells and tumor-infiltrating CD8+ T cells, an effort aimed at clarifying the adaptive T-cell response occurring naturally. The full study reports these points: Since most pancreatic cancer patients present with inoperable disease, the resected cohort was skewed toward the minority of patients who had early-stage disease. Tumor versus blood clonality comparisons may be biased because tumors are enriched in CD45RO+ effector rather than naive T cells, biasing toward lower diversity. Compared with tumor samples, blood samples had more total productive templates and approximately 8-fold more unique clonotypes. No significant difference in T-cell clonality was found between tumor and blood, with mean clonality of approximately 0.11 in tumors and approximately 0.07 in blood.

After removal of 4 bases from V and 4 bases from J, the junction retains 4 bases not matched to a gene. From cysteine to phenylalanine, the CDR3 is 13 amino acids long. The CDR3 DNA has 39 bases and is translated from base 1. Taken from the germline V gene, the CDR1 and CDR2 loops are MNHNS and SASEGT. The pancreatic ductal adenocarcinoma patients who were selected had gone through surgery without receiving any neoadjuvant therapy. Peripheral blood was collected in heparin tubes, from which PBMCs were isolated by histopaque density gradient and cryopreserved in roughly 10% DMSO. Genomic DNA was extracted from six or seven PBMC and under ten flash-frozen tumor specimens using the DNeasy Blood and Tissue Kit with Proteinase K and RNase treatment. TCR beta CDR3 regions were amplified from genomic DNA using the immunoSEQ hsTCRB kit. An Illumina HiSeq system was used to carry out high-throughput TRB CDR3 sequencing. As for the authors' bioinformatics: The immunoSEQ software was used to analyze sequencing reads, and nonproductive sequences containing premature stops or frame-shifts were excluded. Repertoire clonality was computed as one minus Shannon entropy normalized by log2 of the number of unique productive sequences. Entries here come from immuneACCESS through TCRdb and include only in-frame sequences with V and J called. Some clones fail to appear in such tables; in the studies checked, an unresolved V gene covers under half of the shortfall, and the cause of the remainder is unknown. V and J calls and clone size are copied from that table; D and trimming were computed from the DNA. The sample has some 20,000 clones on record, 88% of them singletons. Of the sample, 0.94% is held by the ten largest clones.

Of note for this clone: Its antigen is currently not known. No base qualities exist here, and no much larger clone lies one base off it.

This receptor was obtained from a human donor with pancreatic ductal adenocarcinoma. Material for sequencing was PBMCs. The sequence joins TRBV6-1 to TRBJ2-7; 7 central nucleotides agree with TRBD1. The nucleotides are TGTGCCAGCAGTGCGGACAGGCTTTACGAGCAGTACTTC. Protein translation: CASSADRLYEQYF.